This T cell receptor beta chain was obtained from a study of human T cells and chemical hapten exposure. This clonotype has ten or more counts. Total RNA was extracted from unfractionated whole blood. The CDR3 is 15 amino acids. The V segment lost 4 bases and the J segment 1 base; nucleotides outside the gene matches: 4. TCRdb re-analysed the 5' RACE reads in MiXCR, keeping a single row per CDR3 protein. The table has about 140,000 distinct CDR3 sequences, approximately 4% seen once. The rearrangement uses TRBV12-3 or TRBV12-4 and TRBJ2-1; 7 bases align to TRBD1. The sequence came from a female donor in good health. DNA of the CDR3: TGTGCCAGCAGTTCCCCACAGGGGTCCTACAATGAGCAGTTCTTC. Translation: CASSSPQGSYNEQFF.